These T cell receptor beta chains were read from a single sample in a study of regulatory T cells in long-lasting Graves disease. TCRdb re-called the multiplex PCR reads with MiXCR, one entry per CDR3 protein. Among a few hundred thousand distinct CDR3 sequences, roughly a sixth were seen once, and the ten largest hold 25% to 30%. These sequences were also reported in another study, on T cells in Graves' hyperthyroidism and ophthalmopathy.

The sample was peripheral blood mononuclear cells (PBMCs), taken at new diagnosis, from a patient treated with antithyroid drugs. These receptors were taken from a man aged 40-55 years with Graves disease. The CDR3 runs from the conserved cysteine through the conserved F or W. Fields, in order: D gene, J gene, clone size, V gene, CDR3 protein, CDR3 DNA. The D gene is left open where the match is weak. The size of a clone is reported for some rows only, either as once, few or many, or as a class for expanded clones.

d_call: -; j_call: TRBJ2-4; clone_size: -; v_call: TRBV7-3; cdr3_aa: CASSLTRESGIQYF; cdr3_nt: TGTGCCAGCAGCTTAACGAGGGAGAGTGGCATTCAGTACTTC
d_call: -; j_call: TRBJ1-6; clone_size: few; v_call: TRBV3-1; cdr3_aa: CASSQLGGSPLHF; cdr3_nt: TGTGCCAGCAGCCAATTAGGAGGCTCACCCCTCCACTTT
d_call: -; j_call: TRBJ2-2; clone_size: -; v_call: TRBV10-3; cdr3_aa: CAISWTVANTGELFF; cdr3_nt: TGTGCCATCAGTTGGACGGTTGCGAACACCGGGGAGCTGTTTTTT
d_call: -; j_call: TRBJ1-4; clone_size: few; v_call: TRBV5-5; cdr3_aa: CASRTAPNEKLFF; cdr3_nt: TGTGCCAGCAGAACGGCCCCTAATGAAAAACTGTTTTTT
d_call: TRBD1; j_call: TRBJ2-1; clone_size: -; v_call: TRBV18; cdr3_aa: CASSPVGQATYNEQFF; cdr3_nt: TGTGCCAGCTCACCAGTTGGACAGGCAACCTACAATGAGCAGTTCTTC
d_call: -; j_call: TRBJ1-1; clone_size: many; v_call: TRBV9; cdr3_aa: CASSRAGNTEAFF; cdr3_nt: TGTGCCAGCAGCAGGGCAGGGAACACTGAAGCTTTCTTT
d_call: TRBD1; j_call: TRBJ1-3; clone_size: -; v_call: TRBV19; cdr3_aa: CASTTDRATGNAIYF; cdr3_nt: TGTGCCAGTACTACGGACAGGGCGACTGGAAACGCCATATATTTT
d_call: -; j_call: TRBJ2-7; clone_size: -; v_call: TRBV4-2; cdr3_aa: CASSQEIRGPYEQYF; cdr3_nt: TGTGCCAGCAGCCAAGAGATTCGCGGCCCCTACGAGCAGTACTTC
d_call: TRBD2; j_call: TRBJ2-1; clone_size: -; v_call: TRBV4-2; cdr3_aa: CASSQDLAGGSRIREQFF; cdr3_nt: TGTGCCAGCAGCCAAGATCTAGCGGGGGGCTCCCGAATCAGGGAGCAGTTCTTC
d_call: -; j_call: TRBJ1-5; clone_size: many; v_call: TRBV2; cdr3_aa: CASSPGQSSNQPQHF; cdr3_nt: TGTGCCAGCAGCCCCGGGCAGAGTAGCAATCAGCCCCAGCATTTT
d_call: -; j_call: TRBJ2-7; clone_size: many; v_call: TRBV18; cdr3_aa: CASSPSYDEQYF; cdr3_nt: TGTGCCAGCTCCCCCTCATATGATGAGCAGTACTTC
d_call: -; j_call: TRBJ1-2; clone_size: many; v_call: TRBV5-4; cdr3_aa: CASRSGTLNYGYTF; cdr3_nt: TGTGCCAGCAGATCCGGGACGCTCAACTATGGCTACACCTTC
d_call: -; j_call: TRBJ1-5; clone_size: -; v_call: TRBV28; cdr3_aa: CASSLWGWPQHF; cdr3_nt: TGTGCCAGCAGTTTATGGGGATGGCCCCAGCATTTT
d_call: -; j_call: TRBJ2-7; clone_size: many; v_call: TRBV20-1; cdr3_aa: CSGVRADPSEQYF; cdr3_nt: TGCAGTGGGGTGCGAGCGGACCCCTCGGAGCAGTACTTC
d_call: -; j_call: TRBJ2-3; clone_size: many; v_call: TRBV7-3; cdr3_aa: CASSLTSASGTDTQYF; cdr3_nt: TGTGCCAGCAGCTTAACGTCGGCTTCTGGCACAGATACGCAGTATTTT
d_call: -; j_call: TRBJ1-1; clone_size: many; v_call: TRBV5-1; cdr3_aa: CASRRSLNTEAFF; cdr3_nt: TGCGCCAGCAGGAGGTCCCTGAACACTGAAGCTTTCTTT
d_call: -; j_call: TRBJ2-2; clone_size: few; v_call: TRBV6-9; cdr3_aa: CASSYSNGFVKGELFF; cdr3_nt: TGTGCCAGCAGTTACTCGAACGGGTTTGTAAAAGGGGAGCTGTTTTTT